Detailed here is one TCR beta chain. Antigen: not known. The sample originates from a study of T cell responses to AZD1222 COVID-19 vaccine. This table comes from immunoSEQ multiplex PCR, and its TCRdb copy is limited to in-frame clones, with some not included. There are 150,000 to 200,000 clones in the sample; around 92% occur only once, and roughly 2.2% lies in the top ten. The CDR3 is 17 amino acids. Germline CDR1 and CDR2: MGHRA and YSYEKL. J gave up 6 bases and V 3 bases, and 9 bases lay outside the gene matches. Whole-study findings and limits: The reported proportion of spike-specific TCRs targeting unmutated variant regions was nearly half. White British donors predominated, females outnumbered males, and clonal diversity was possibly underestimated. Repertoire sampling happened only post peak T cell response.

This TCR came from an adult in good health. The chain employs TRBV4-1 and TRBJ2-1; 12 nucleotides match TRBD2. Specimen: peripheral blood, collected on day 0 of AZD1222 vaccination. DNA of the CDR3: TGCGCCAGCAGCCAGGCAGGGAAGACTAGCGGGAGCAATGAGCAGTTCTTC. Protein product: CASSQAGKTSGSNEQFF.